This TCR beta chain was documented in a study of response to subunit inactivated influenza vaccine. TCRdb analysed the RT-PCR reads with MiXCR anew, one entry per CDR3 protein. The sample contains about 620,000 distinct CDR3 sequences, around 11% of which appear only once. About this clonotype: Its target is not known.

Findings of the study overall: Seasonal influenza vaccination, on each occasion, was suggested by the authors to recruit few new T cells.

Material: PBMCs from blood, obtained on the day of vaccination. The clonotype originates from a man in his forties or fifties who received an inactivated influenza vaccine.

Here the CDR3 DNA reads TGTGCCAGCAGCTTAGATCTGCGGGGGTTACAGTTCTTC. It codes for CASSLDLRGLQFF. V is TRBV11-2 and J is TRBJ2-1; 7 bases are a match to TRBD2. Per the germline V gene, CDR1 is SGHAT and CDR2 is FQNNGV. The V and J ends lost 0 bases and 13 bases, in that order; junction bases with no gene match: 6. The CDR3 is 13 amino acids.